These T cell receptor beta chains were read from a single sample in a study of neurological immune-mediated disorders. TCRdb independently ran MiXCR on the 5' RACE reads; one entry per CDR3 protein. The data show about 18,000 distinct CDR3 sequences, with roughly a tenth seen just once and over 25% held by the top ten. Specimen: CD8+ T cells from blood. The receptors come from a woman aged 50 to 60 in good health. Both conserved end residues are part of each CDR3. Fields, in order: V gene, J gene, clone size, D gene, CDR3 protein, CDR3 DNA. A D gene is named only where the DNA matches it firmly. Not every row has a clone size; where given, it reads once, few, many or a size class.

TRBV29-1	TRBJ1-2	many	NA	CSVDAAGPGYGYTF	TGCAGCGTTGATGCAGCAGGTCCTGGCTATGGCTACACCTTC
TRBV5-5	TRBJ1-2	NA	NA	CASSGGVVYGYTF	TGTGCCAGCAGCGGGGGGGTAGTCTATGGCTACACCTTC
TRBV7-9	TRBJ2-7	many	TRBD1	CASSSTDRGETYEQYF	TGTGCCAGCAGCTCGACCGACAGGGGGGAAACCTACGAGCAGTACTTC
TRBV5-1	TRBJ2-3	many	NA	CASSADGPNTDTQYF	TGCGCCAGCAGCGCAGACGGGCCTAACACAGATACGCAGTATTTT
TRBV7-9	TRBJ2-1	many	NA	CASSLPGGDEQFF	TGTGCCAGCAGCTTACCAGGCGGGGATGAGCAGTTCTTC
TRBV20-1	TRBJ2-1	many	NA	CSARDPGINEQFF	TGCAGTGCTAGAGATCCCGGGATCAATGAGCAGTTCTTC
TRBV5-1	TRBJ2-7	NA	NA	CASSFGRGAYEQYF	TGCGCCAGCAGCTTCGGTAGGGGGGCCTACGAGCAGTACTTC
TRBV9	TRBJ2-5	many	TRBD1	CASSVWGQGVETQYF	TGTGCCAGCAGCGTATGGGGACAGGGGGTAGAGACCCAGTACTTC
TRBV27	TRBJ1-5	many	NA	CASSLQGLSNQPQHF	TGTGCCAGCAGTTTACAGGGGTTATCAAATCAGCCCCAGCATTTT
TRBV28	TRBJ2-7	many	NA	CASSLSYWTQGVGSSYEQYF	TGTGCCAGCAGTTTATCCTACTGGACCCAGGGCGTCGGGAGCTCCTACGAGCAGTACTTC
TRBV29-1	TRBJ2-7	many	NA	CSVEGTSAYEQYF	TGCAGCGTTGAAGGGACATCCGCCTACGAGCAGTACTTC
TRBV28	TRBJ1-2	many	TRBD1	CASRDRDRGYTF	TGTGCCAGCAGGGACAGGGACCGCGGCTACACCTTC
TRBV5-1	TRBJ2-5	many	NA	CASSPGTLDETQYF	TGCGCCAGCAGCCCGGGGACACTGGACGAGACCCAGTACTTC
TRBV27	TRBJ2-7	many	TRBD1	CASSSSGQGAYEQYF	TGTGCCAGCAGTTCATCGGGACAGGGGGCCTACGAGCAGTACTTC
TRBV7-6	TRBJ2-1	NA	NA	CASSLQGGNEQFF	TGTGCCAGCAGCTTACAGGGGGGGAATGAGCAGTTCTTC
TRBV20-1	TRBJ2-7	many	NA	CSAPAPDRSYEQYF	TGCAGTGCCCCAGCCCCGGACAGATCCTACGAGCAGTACTTC
TRBV7-6	TRBJ2-1	many	TRBD2	CASSLWRLAAVNEQFF	TGTGCCAGCAGCTTATGGAGACTAGCGGCTGTAAATGAGCAGTTCTTC
TRBV7-8	TRBJ2-2	many	NA	CARASDTGELFF	TGTGCCAGAGCCTCCGACACCGGGGAGCTGTTTTTT
TRBV20-1	TRBJ1-1	many	NA	CSASKPKQVKDIAFF	TGCAGTGCTAGTAAACCCAAACAGGTCAAGGATATAGCTTTCTTT
TRBV14	TRBJ2-5	many	NA	CASSQAGWETQYF	TGTGCCAGCAGCCAAGCAGGGTGGGAGACCCAGTACTTC
TRBV28	TRBJ1-1	many	TRBD1	CASSLYSGGGTEAFF	TGTGCCAGCAGTTTATACTCAGGGGGTGGGACTGAAGCTTTCTTT
TRBV24-1	TRBJ2-5	once	TRBD2	CATGLAGGETQYF	TGTGCCACCGGATTAGCGGGAGGAGAGACCCAGTACTTC
TRBV2	TRBJ2-3	many	NA	CAGRDPGADTQYF	TGTGCCGGACGGGACCCTGGGGCAGATACGCAGTATTTT
TRBV27	TRBJ2-1	many	TRBD1	CASYPRVRQGQDNEQFF	TGTGCCAGTTACCCTCGGGTCCGACAGGGACAGGACAATGAGCAGTTCTTC
TRBV5-5	TRBJ1-4	many	TRBD1	CASSGQGGWDEKLFF	TGTGCCAGCAGCGGACAGGGAGGATGGGATGAAAAACTGTTTTTT
TRBV14	TRBJ2-7	many	NA	CASSQEDVPSYEQYF	TGTGCCAGCAGCCAAGAAGACGTACCCTCCTACGAGCAGTACTTC
TRBV7-8	TRBJ2-2	many	NA	CASSSTGPNTGELFF	TGTGCCAGCAGCTCCACAGGGCCGAACACCGGGGAGCTGTTTTTT
TRBV10-3	TRBJ1-1	many	NA	CAISESEGDTEAFF	TGTGCCATCAGTGAGTCGGAGGGGGACACTGAAGCTTTCTTT
TRBV9	TRBJ2-6	many	NA	CASTRSSGANVLTF	TGTGCCAGCACTAGGAGCTCTGGGGCCAACGTCCTGACTTTC
TRBV15	TRBJ2-1	medium-sized	NA	CATSRVEYSNEQFF	TGTGCCACCAGCAGAGTAGAATATTCCAATGAGCAGTTCTTC
TRBV20-1	TRBJ2-7	NA	TRBD2	CSAVAGLTYEQYF	TGCAGTGCTGTAGCGGGACTCACCTACGAGCAGTACTTC
TRBV2	TRBJ2-7	many	TRBD2	CASRAIAGARGEQYF	TGTGCCAGCAGGGCGATAGCGGGAGCCCGGGGCGAGCAGTACTTC
TRBV29-1	TRBJ2-5	NA	NA	CSVEDWGGPQGPLETQYF	TGCAGCGTTGAAGATTGGGGGGGGCCACAGGGGCCATTAGAGACCCAGTACTTC
TRBV27	TRBJ2-2	many	NA	CASSLKVGNTGELFF	TGTGCCAGCAGTTTAAAAGTGGGGAACACCGGGGAGCTGTTTTTT
TRBV7-3	TRBJ2-7	many	NA	CASSSSWGNEQYF	TGTGCCAGCAGCTCCTCCTGGGGCAACGAGCAGTACTTC
TRBV15	TRBJ1-2	many	NA	CATSRDTGLYGGYTF	TGTGCCACCAGCAGAGATACAGGGTTATATGGCGGCTACACCTTC
TRBV6-1	TRBJ1-2	NA	NA	CASGTWGYTF	TGTGCCAGTGGAACGTGGGGCTACACCTTC
TRBV7-6	TRBJ2-7	many	NA	CASTPGGTYEQYF	TGTGCCAGCACCCCCGGGGGAACCTACGAGCAGTACTTC
TRBV12-3/TRBV12-4	TRBJ1-4	many	TRBD1	CASSAGLTGNEKLFF	TGTGCCAGCAGTGCCGGTCTGACAGGGAATGAAAAACTGTTTTTT
TRBV28	TRBJ2-5	many	NA	CASSGGAGNQETQYF	TGTGCCAGTTCCGGGGGTGCGGGGAACCAAGAGACCCAGTACTTC
TRBV7-2	TRBJ1-5	many	TRBD1	CASSLAGTGIWNQPQHF	TGTGCCAGCAGCTTAGCCGGGACAGGGATTTGGAATCAGCCCCAGCATTTT
TRBV6-2/TRBV6-3	TRBJ2-3	many	NA	CASSYYRTSTDTQYF	TGTGCCAGCAGTTACTACAGGACTAGCACAGATACGCAGTATTTT
TRBV25-1	TRBJ2-5	NA	NA	CASSPEGRKGETQYF	TGTGCCAGCAGTCCGGAGGGGAGAAAAGGAGAGACCCAGTACTTC
TRBV20-1	TRBJ1-6	many	TRBD1	CSAREPGQGRNSPLHF	TGCAGTGCTAGAGAACCGGGACAGGGGAGGAATTCACCCCTCCACTTT
TRBV5-1	TRBJ1-2	many	TRBD1	CASSLEGGGDTPNYGYTF	TGCGCCAGCAGCTTGGAAGGGGGCGGTGACACGCCTAACTATGGCTACACCTTC
TRBV6-1	TRBJ2-1	many	TRBD2	CASSESSGGSYNEQFF	TGTGCCAGCAGTGAATCTAGCGGGGGCTCCTACAATGAGCAGTTCTTC
TRBV6-5	TRBJ1-5	many	NA	CASSSGNTNQPQHF	TGTGCCAGCAGCTCCGGGAACACCAATCAGCCCCAGCATTTT
TRBV5-1	TRBJ2-3	many	NA	CASSLEVPPDTQYF	TGCGCCAGCAGCTTGGAAGTCCCCCCAGATACGCAGTATTTT
TRBV14	TRBJ2-3	many	NA	CASTDTQYF	TGTGCCAGCACAGATACGCAGTATTTT
TRBV4-1	TRBJ2-1	many	NA	CASSETENEQFF	TGCGCCAGCAGCGAGACGGAAAATGAGCAGTTCTTC
TRBV9	TRBJ2-7	many	NA	CASSVEGSPVYEQYF	TGTGCCAGCAGCGTAGAGGGCAGCCCGGTCTACGAGCAGTACTTC
TRBV12-3/TRBV12-4	TRBJ2-1	many	TRBD2	CASSEGSGSYNEQFF	TGTGCCAGCAGTGAAGGTAGCGGGTCATACAATGAGCAGTTCTTC
TRBV6-4	TRBJ1-1	many	NA	CASSESAGTPNTEAFF	TGTGCCAGCAGCGAATCCGCCGGGACACCAAACACTGAAGCTTTCTTT
TRBV28	TRBJ2-7	NA	NA	CASSGPAYEQYF	TGTGCCAGCAGTGGGCCGGCCTACGAGCAGTACTTC
TRBV5-1	TRBJ2-1	many	TRBD1	CASSVRDRGHDEQFF	TGCGCCAGCAGCGTCCGGGACAGGGGGCACGATGAGCAGTTCTTC